A selection of T cell receptor beta chains follows, all from one sample in a study of siplizumab effects on memory and regulatory T cells. Clones were read by immunoSEQ multiplex PCR, and TCRdb kept only the in-frame ones, dropping some. This table holds some 100,000 clones, 93% found once. Sequenced input: non-Treg CD4+ T cells sorted from blood. These receptors all come from a human donor in good health. Each CDR3 is given with its conserved first and last residue. A D gene is named only where the DNA matches it firmly. Some rows mark clone size as missing; the rest say once, few, many or name a class of expanded clone.

V gene,J gene,D gene,clone size,CDR3 DNA,CDR3 protein
TRBV7-9,TRBJ1-2,TRBD1,NA,TGTGCCAGCAGCCGGTGGGACAGGCGAAACTATGGCTACACCTTC,CASSRWDRRNYGYTF
TRBV7-9,TRBJ1-5,NA,NA,TGTGCCAGCAGCTTGGGGCTCGGGTTGGCGGGAGGCAATCAGCCCCAGCATTTT,CASSLGLGLAGGNQPQHF
TRBV6-5,TRBJ2-6,NA,NA,TGTGCCAGCAGTTATGAGGGGGCCAACGTCCTGACTTTC,CASSYEGANVLTF
TRBV19,TRBJ2-6,NA,NA,TGTGCCAGTAGTAGACTAGAATCTGGGGCCAACGTCCTGACTTTC,CASSRLESGANVLTF
TRBV30,TRBJ2-3,NA,NA,TGTGCCTGGGGGGCTTACACAGATACGCAGTATTTT,CAWGAYTDTQYF
TRBV5-6,TRBJ2-2,NA,NA,TGTGCCAGCAGCTTCCTAGTTAGCACCGGGGAGCTGTTTTTT,CASSFLVSTGELFF
TRBV2,TRBJ2-4,NA,NA,TGTGCCAGCAGTGAAAAGGCAGGGGCCATTCAGTACTTC,CASSEKAGAIQYF
TRBV7-3,TRBJ2-1,TRBD1,NA,TGTGCCAGCAGCTTAGCACGGACAGGTTCCTACAATGAGCAGTTCTTC,CASSLARTGSYNEQFF
TRBV6-7,TRBJ2-7,TRBD1,NA,TGTGCCAGCAGTTATCTCGACAGGGGCGCCTACGAGCAGTACTTC,CASSYLDRGAYEQYF
TRBV18,TRBJ2-1,TRBD2,NA,TGTGCCAGCTCACCACGGTCAAGCGGGGAACAGTCCTACAATGAGCAGTTCTTC,CASSPRSSGEQSYNEQFF
TRBV19,TRBJ2-1,NA,NA,TGTGCCAGTAGTCCCCTTGTTGGGGCGGGTAATGAGCAGTTCTTC,CASSPLVGAGNEQFF
TRBV10-3,TRBJ2-2,TRBD2,NA,TGTGCCATCTCGGGAGGACCCCCTAACACCGGGGAGCTGTTTTTT,CAISGGPPNTGELFF
TRBV5-6,TRBJ2-7,NA,NA,TGTGCCAGCAGCTTGGGGGCCCCCGCCTACGAGCAGTACTTC,CASSLGAPAYEQYF
TRBV6-5,TRBJ1-2,TRBD1,NA,TGTGCCAGCAGTTACGGGACAGTCTATGGCTACACCTTC,CASSYGTVYGYTF
TRBV20-1,TRBJ2-7,NA,NA,TGCAGTGCGCTCTCCAGGGACGAGCAGTACTTC,CSALSRDEQYF
TRBV7-6,TRBJ2-3,NA,NA,TGTGCCAGCAGCTTAGTACAAAAAGATACGCAGTATTTT,CASSLVQKDTQYF
TRBV28,TRBJ1-5,NA,NA,TGTGCCAGCAGTTTTCAGACGGGGGGCAATCAGCCCCAGCATTTT,CASSFQTGGNQPQHF
TRBV6-5,TRBJ1-6,NA,NA,TGTGCCAGCAGTACTCGGCCAAATTCACCCCTCCACTTT,CASSTRPNSPLHF
TRBV6-5,TRBJ1-5,TRBD1,NA,TGTGCCAGCAGGCCAGGGACAGATAGCAATCAGCCCCAGCATTTT,CASRPGTDSNQPQHF
TRBV9,TRBJ2-1,TRBD1,NA,TGTGCCAGCAGCCCCAGGGACAGGGCCCACAATGAGCAGTTCTTC,CASSPRDRAHNEQFF
TRBV7-2,TRBJ1-4,NA,NA,TGTGCCAGCAGCCGAGTCGGAACTAATGAAAAACTGTTTTTT,CASSRVGTNEKLFF
TRBV5-1,TRBJ1-1,TRBD1,NA,TGCGCCAGCAGCTTGGTGGCAGGGGGCCTTGAAGCTTTCTTT,CASSLVAGGLEAFF
TRBV2,TRBJ2-3,NA,NA,TGTGCCAGCCGGCAGGTAGGCACAGATACGCAGTATTTT,CASRQVGTDTQYF
TRBV28,TRBJ1-1,TRBD1,NA,TGTGCCAGCACCGGGACAGTGAACACTGAAGCTTTCTTT,CASTGTVNTEAFF
TRBV28,TRBJ1-5,NA,NA,TGTGCCAGCAGTTTTTTGTCGTTATCATTAAGACGTCAGCCCCAGCATTTT,CASSFLSLSLRRQPQHF
TRBV6-5,TRBJ1-1,NA,NA,TGTGCCAGCAGTTACTCGATATGGGCTCGCACTGAAGCTTTCTTT,CASSYSIWARTEAFF
TRBV2,TRBJ2-7,TRBD1,once,TGTGCCAGCAGCCCCGGGACAGGGACCTACGAGCAGTACTTC,CASSPGTGTYEQYF
TRBV25-1,TRBJ2-5,NA,once,TGTGCCAGCAGTGAATATGGGGGAGAGACCCAGTACTTC,CASSEYGGETQYF
TRBV14,TRBJ2-3,TRBD2,NA,TGTGCCAGCAGCCAGAACGGGGGGGCCATTGGGGATACGCAGTATTTT,CASSQNGGAIGDTQYF
TRBV12-2,TRBJ2-7,NA,NA,TGTGCAAGTCGCTGTCCGCAGGGTTCGATTTACGAGCAGTACTTC,CASRCPQGSIYEQYF
TRBV11-2,TRBJ2-3,TRBD2,NA,TGTGCCAGCAGCTTAGTTCCGATGAGCGGGGGGGCTACAGATACGCAGTATTTT,CASSLVPMSGGATDTQYF
TRBV6-5,TRBJ2-7,TRBD2,NA,TGTGCCAGCAGTGCCCTGGGGGGGGGCGAGCAGTACTTC,CASSALGGGEQYF
TRBV7-2,TRBJ2-5,NA,few,TGTGCCAGCAGAAACCTAGGGTCCACAGAGACCCAGTACTTC,CASRNLGSTETQYF
TRBV5-6,TRBJ2-5,TRBD1,NA,TGTGCCAGCAGCTACGGACAGGGCTCACCAGAGACCCAGTACTTC,CASSYGQGSPETQYF
TRBV10-3,TRBJ2-3,TRBD2,NA,TGTGCCATCAGCGGGGGGGCCTGGGATACGCAGTATTTT,CAISGGAWDTQYF
TRBV7-2,TRBJ1-2,TRBD1,NA,TGTGCCAGCAGCCCTGGGACAGGGAATGGCTACACCTTC,CASSPGTGNGYTF
TRBV2,TRBJ2-2,TRBD2,NA,TGTGCCAACCTGCGGGAGCTCCTCAGCCGGACCGGGGAGCTGTTTTTT,CANLRELLSRTGELFF
TRBV5-1,TRBJ2-1,NA,NA,TGCGCCAGCAGCTTTCACAATGAGCAGTTCTTC,CASSFHNEQFF
TRBV7-2,TRBJ1-4,TRBD1,once,TGTGCCAGCAGCTTTCGGACAGGGGAAGAAAAACTGTTTTTT,CASSFRTGEEKLFF
TRBV11-2,TRBJ2-7,NA,NA,TGTGCCAGCAGCTTAGCGCACAGCTACGAGCAGTACTTC,CASSLAHSYEQYF
TRBV9,TRBJ1-1,NA,few,TGTGCCAGCAGCGTACATCTGAACACTGAAGCTTTCTTT,CASSVHLNTEAFF
TRBV12-5,TRBJ1-5,NA,NA,TGTGCTAGTGGTTTGGGGGTTGGTAGCAATCAGCCCCAGCATTTT,CASGLGVGSNQPQHF
TRBV11-2,TRBJ2-1,TRBD2,NA,TGTGCCAGCAGCTTAGACTCCCTGATCGGGCGGGGGGCCTACAATGAGCAGTTCTTC,CASSLDSLIGRGAYNEQFF
TRBV4-1,TRBJ2-3,NA,NA,TGCGCCAGCAGCCAAGTACCACTCGGCGCGGGGAACACAGATACGCAGTATTTT,CASSQVPLGAGNTDTQYF
TRBV6-5,TRBJ2-3,TRBD2,once,TGTGCCAGCTGGCCTAGCGGGGCGATCACAGATACGCAGTATTTT,CASWPSGAITDTQYF
TRBV28,TRBJ2-1,TRBD2,NA,TGTGCCAGCAGTTTCCTAGCGGGGGGGCAAGGCAATGAGCAGTTCTTC,CASSFLAGGQGNEQFF
TRBV5-4,TRBJ2-5,TRBD2,NA,TGTGCCAGCAGCGCCGGGACTAGCGGGGGGGCGGAGACCCAGTACTTC,CASSAGTSGGAETQYF
TRBV10-2,TRBJ2-5,NA,NA,TGCGCCAGCAGTGAGTCGTATAGGGAAGAGACCCAGTACTTC,CASSESYREETQYF
TRBV19,TRBJ1-5,TRBD1,NA,TGTGCCAGTGCGGACAGGAGTAATAGCAATCAGCCCCAGCATTTT,CASADRSNSNQPQHF
TRBV28,TRBJ2-1,NA,few,TGTGCCAGCAGTTCCTCCTCCGGGGGCTTCTTCAATGAGCAGTTCTTC,CASSSSSGGFFNEQFF
TRBV18,TRBJ1-1,TRBD1,once,TGTGCCAGCTCACCGCAGGGGGCCGCGGAAGCTTTCTTT,CASSPQGAAEAFF
TRBV20-1,TRBJ1-1,NA,NA,TGCAGTTCAGGGGCGAACACTGAAGCTTTCTTT,CSSGANTEAFF
TRBV9,TRBJ2-5,TRBD1,NA,TGTGCCAGCAGCCCTCGACAGGGGGTGTGGGAGACCCAGTACTTC,CASSPRQGVWETQYF
TRBV18,TRBJ1-4,NA,NA,TGTGCCAGCTCACCCCGGGTGAGTGAAAAACTGTTTTTT,CASSPRVSEKLFF
TRBV10-2,TRBJ2-7,NA,few,TGCGCCAGCAGTGAGGGGCTAGTCGGGTCGGGCGAGCAGTACTTC,CASSEGLVGSGEQYF